This entry lists 24 T cell receptor beta chains sequenced from one sample in a study of cytomegalovirus exposure and HLA in healthy donors (dated by TCRdb to 2017 to 2019). The library was obtained by the immunoSEQ multiplex PCR assay. Here the immuneACCESS table is served through TCRdb, limited to in-frame sequences with V and J called. Missing clones are a known gap in these copies; in checked studies unresolved V genes cover under half, and the rest lacks a known reason. This sample is represented by tens of thousands of clones; nearly 95% of them were singletons. The ten largest clones take up about 2.1% of the sample. Material for sequencing was PBMCs. The receptor set was obtained from a woman between 18 and 29 years old in good health and CMV-seronegative.

The rearrangement links TRBV5-1 to TRBJ2-5; 7 bases are shared with TRBD2. The CDR3 runs to 18 residues. The germline V gene encodes CDR1 SGHRS and CDR2 YFSETQ. Trimming took 4 bases from V and 0 from J; bases not matched to a gene: 15. In nucleotides, the CDR3 is TGCGCCAGCAGCCCCGGGGGGAGCGGGACGACCTACCAAGAGACCCAGTACTTC. It translates to CASSPGGSGTTYQETQYF.

The rearrangement uses TRBV7-6 and TRBJ2-3; D might be TRBD2 (6 bases). The CDR3 has 17 amino acids. With 2 bases removed from V and 0 bases from J, the gap between germline ends came to 15 bases. Germline V CDR1 and CDR2: SGHVS, FNYEAQ. CDR3 residues: CASSLTSGLSSTDTQYF. The CDR3 nucleotides are TGTGCCAGCAGCTTAACCTCGGGACTTTCAAGCACAGATACGCAGTATTTT. Together with reference TRBV7-6 and TRBJ2-3, the CDR3 gives the full variable domain: GAGVSQSPRYKVTKRGQDVALRCDPISGHVSLYWYRQALGQGPEFLTYFNYEAQQDKSGLPNDRFSAERPEGSISTLTIQRTEQRDSAMYRCASSLTSGLSSTDTQYFGPGTRLTVL.

The CDR3 loop is CASSYRDSHEQYF. The CDR3 coding sequence is TGTGCCAGCAGCTACCGGGACAGCCACGAGCAGTACTTC. This chain links TRBV5-4 with TRBJ2-7; 7 positions match TRBD1. The CDR3 length is 13 residues. CDR1 SGHNT and CDR2 YYREEE come from the germline V gene (reference sequence). Trimming cost V 3 bases and J 5 bases; bases outside gene matches: 5. The full variable domain, with the rest looked up from reference TRBV5-4 and TRBJ2-7, is ETGVTQSPTHLIKTRGQQVTLRCSSQSGHNTVSWYQQALGQGPQFIFQYYREEENGRGNFPPRFSGLQFPNYSSELNVNALELDDSALYLCASSYRDSHEQYFGPGTRLTVT.

The chain recombines TRBV6-6 with TRBJ2-1; 11 bases are shared with TRBD1. This CDR3 has 14 amino acids. The germline V gene has CDR1 MNHNY and CDR2 SVGAGI (reference sequence). Trimming cost V 8 bases and J 7 bases; bases outside gene matches: 7. The CDR3 DNA reads as TGTGCCAGCCTGGGGCGGGACAGGGGGAATGAGCAGTTCTTC. This encodes CASLGRDRGNEQFF.

The chain has TRBV7-9 and TRBJ2-7, with D unresolved. Trimming took off 5 bases at V and 1 base at J, with 12 bases between the two ends. The CDR3 runs 14 residues. Per the germline V gene, CDR1 is SEHNR and CDR2 is FQNEAQ (reference sequence). The CDR3 bases are TGTGCCAGCAGCCCCACCACAGAATCCTACGAGCAGTACTTC. Its protein is CASSPTTESYEQYF. Combining the CDR3 with reference TRBV7-9 and TRBJ2-7 gives the whole variable domain DTGVSQNPRHKITKRGQNVTFRCDPISEHNRLYWYRQTLGQGPEFLTYFQNEAQLEKSRLLSDRFSAERPKGSFSTLEIQRTEQGDSAMYLCASSPTTESYEQYFGPGTRLTVT.

J is TRBJ2-7 and V is TRBV11-2; the match to TRBD2 covers 8 bases. The CDR3 loop spans 15 amino acids. CDR1 SGHAT and CDR2 FQNNGV come from the germline V gene. V dropped 11 bases and J dropped 1; count of bases not matched to a gene: 13. The DNA for the CDR3 is TGTGCCTCCACCACCAGCGGGGGTATTTCCTACGAGCAGTACTTC. Translation: CASTTSGGISYEQYF.

The rearrangement links TRBV5-1 to TRBJ1-1, with 11 bases identical to TRBD1. Germline trimming cut 0 bases from V and 4 bases from J; bases unmatched to any gene: 2. The CDR3 runs 15 residues. Germline V CDR1 and CDR2: SGHRS, YFSETQ. The CDR3 spells CASSLEGTGGTEAFF. CDR3 in DNA: TGCGCCAGCAGCTTGGAGGGGACAGGGGGCACTGAAGCTTTCTTT.

This clone has only one observation. The chain combines TRBV10-1 with TRBJ2-5, with a tentative D call TRBD1 (5 bases). V lost 10 bases, J lost 3 bases, and 12 bases lay in between. The germline V gene has CDR1 WNHNN and CDR2 SYGVQD (reference sequence). This CDR3 has 12 residues. The CDR3 loop is CATQGTEETQYF. The DNA of the CDR3 is TGCGCCACCCAGGGTACCGAAGAGACCCAGTACTTC.

This clone was detected only a few times. The chain recombines TRBV2 with TRBJ2-1; TRBD2 matches 8 bases. This CDR3 comprises 15 residues. Germline CDR1 and CDR2: SNHLY and FYNNEI. J gave up 5 bases and V 2 bases, and 5 bases lay outside the gene matches. The DNA of the CDR3 is TGTGCCAGCAGTGAACTAGCGGGTCTTGACAATGAGCAGTTCTTC. The encoded protein is CASSELAGLDNEQFF.

J is TRBJ2-1 and V is TRBV19; the D gene is possibly TRBD2 (6 bases). The CDR3 is 15 residues long. V was shortened by 10 bases and J by 0 bases, with 16 bases between the two germline ends. The V gene's germline CDR1 is LNHDA and CDR2 SQIVND (reference sequence). Here the CDR3 reads CATARADYSYNEQFF. The CDR3 bases are TGTGCCACCGCCAGGGCGGACTACTCCTACAATGAGCAGTTCTTC. Filled out from reference TRBV19 and TRBJ2-1, the complete variable domain reads DGGITQSPKYLFRKEGQNVTLSCEQNLNHDAMYWYRQDPGQGLRLIYYSQIVNDFQKGDIAEGYSVSREKKESFPLTVTSAQKNPTAFYLCATARADYSYNEQFFGPGTRLTVL.

The rearrangement uses TRBV5-8 and TRBJ1-2; D possibly corresponds to TRBD1 (6 bases). V was shortened by 4 bases and J by 6 bases, with 22 bases between the two germline ends. CDR1 and CDR2 (germline): SGHTS, YDEGEE. This CDR3 spans 16 amino acids. The CDR3 here is CASSNSWSDRIHGYTF. The CDR3 nucleotides read TGTGCCAGCAGCAATAGCTGGAGTGACAGGATTCATGGCTACACCTTC.

V gene TRBV5-5 combines with J gene TRBJ1-1, with no clear D. Germline CDR1 is SGHKS and CDR2 is YYEKEE (reference sequence). The CDR3 consists of 15 residues. Trimming removed 3 bases from V and 1 base from J, with 13 bases in between. CDR3 region: CASSYTYRQNTEAFF. The CDR3 coding sequence is TGTGCCAGCAGCTATACTTACCGACAGAACACTGAAGCTTTCTTT.

V usage is TRBV7-2 and J usage is TRBJ2-7; TRBD2 is a possible D gene (7 bases). V was pared by 1 base and J by 3 bases, with 13 bases between. This CDR3 is built from 15 residues. The germline V gene encodes CDR1 SGHTA and CDR2 FQGNSA. The DNA of the CDR3 is TGTGCCAGCAGCTTAGGCTCGGGGGGCCTCTACGAGCAGTACTTC. It is translated as CASSLGSGGLYEQYF.

The chain links TRBV18 to TRBJ1-6; 10 positions agree with TRBD1. The CDR3 length is 14 residues. Germline V gives CDR1 KGHSH, CDR2 LQKENI. The V segment lost 6 bases and the J segment 8 bases; nucleotides outside the gene matches: 4. The CDR3 reads CASSPGTGDSPLHF. In nucleotides, the CDR3 is TGTGCCAGCTCTCCCGGGACAGGGGATTCACCCCTCCACTTT.

The rearrangement links TRBV11-2 to TRBJ2-1, with 7 bases aligning to TRBD1. Unmatched junction bases numbered 4, after V lost 3 bases and J lost 8 bases. Germline CDR1 SGHAT, CDR2 FQNNGV. CDR3 length: 13 residues. The CDR3 DNA follows: TGTGCCAGCAGCTTTAACAGGGGCGATGAGCAGTTCTTC. This translates into CASSFNRGDEQFF.

This clone was seen just once. This chain uses TRBV7-9 with TRBJ1-2; D perhaps matches TRBD1 (5 bases). The CDR3 covers 11 residues. Trimming cost V 10 bases and J 8 bases, with 14 bases left between them. The germline V gene encodes CDR1 SEHNR and CDR2 FQNEAQ (reference sequence). CDR3 coding DNA: TGTGCCACGGCAGGGTTATACGGCTACACCTTC. It codes for CATAGLYGYTF.

The gene calls are TRBV2 and TRBJ2-2; D remains unclear. Germline lookup yields CDR1 SNHLY and CDR2 FYNNEI. V was pared by 6 bases and J by 10 bases, with 18 bases between. The CDR3 extends over 14 amino acids. The CDR3 is CASSVLRPRPELFF. DNA for the CDR3: TGTGCCAGCAGCGTCCTCAGACCCAGGCCGGAGCTGTTTTTT.

V gene TRBV19 combines with J gene TRBJ2-1; D unclear. CDR1 and CDR2 from the germline V gene are LNHDA and SQIVND (reference sequence). V gave up 0 bases and J gave up 5 bases, with 11 bases separating them. The CDR3 runs to 15 residues. The CDR3 reads CASSIDSYFNNEQFF. The CDR3 DNA follows: TGTGCCAGTAGTATAGATAGCTACTTTAACAATGAGCAGTTCTTC.

The chain recombines TRBV6-1 with TRBJ1-2; D is undetermined. The CDR3 spans 14 residues. V lost 6 bases and J lost 5, with 16 bases in between. From germline, CDR1 is MNHNS and CDR2 SASEGT. The CDR3 nucleotides are TGTGCCAGCAGAGGCTCAGTGTCAGCGTATGGCTACACCTTC. Residues: CASRGSVSAYGYTF.

The V gene is TRBV7-9, the J gene TRBJ2-5; D ambiguous. Looked up from germline, CDR1 is SEHNR and CDR2 is FQNEAQ (reference sequence). Trimming removed 8 bases at V and 5 bases at J, with 15 bases between. The CDR3 length is 13 residues. The CDR3 DNA is TGTGCCAGCGGTCTCGTGGAGTGGGAGACCCAGTACTTC. This sequence encodes CASGLVEWETQYF. The full variable domain, its missing parts supplied by reference TRBV7-9 and TRBJ2-5, is DTGVSQNPRHKITKRGQNVTFRCDPISEHNRLYWYRQTLGQGPEFLTYFQNEAQLEKSRLLSDRFSAERPKGSFSTLEIQRTEQGDSAMYLCASGLVEWETQYFGPGTRLLVL.

The chain recombines TRBV29-1 with TRBJ2-1; 10 nucleotides agree with TRBD1. The CDR3 totals 16 residues. The ends lost 2 bases at V and 6 bases at J; junction bases unmatched: 10. Looked up from germline, CDR1 is SQVTM and CDR2 is ANQGSEA. DNA of the CDR3: TGCAGCGTTGAACTGGTGGGACAGGGGCTCGGCAATGAGCAGTTCTTC. Translated: CSVELVGQGLGNEQFF.

The chain uses TRBV6-5 and TRBJ1-6, with 7 bases that match TRBD1. This CDR3 has 13 amino acids. Losses at the gene ends were 7 bases for V and 10 bases for J; bases not matched to a gene: 7. Germline values: CDR1 MNHEY, CDR2 SVGAGI. CDR3 sequence (DNA): TGTGCCAGCACGCCACAGGGGTTATCACCCCTCCACTTT. It encodes CASTPQGLSPLHF.

The CDR3 coding sequence is TGTGCCAGCAGTTTAAGGGCAGGGCAAAACTCGGGGCCCCAGCATTTT. As protein: CASSLRAGQNSGPQHF. This chain uses TRBV28 with TRBJ1-5; tentative D call: TRBD1 (5 bases). The CDR3 sequence is 16 residues long. The ends were cut back, 2 bases at V and 9 bases at J, with 20 bases in the middle. The germline V gene has CDR1 MDHEN and CDR2 SYDVKM.

The chain is built from TRBV7-9 and TRBJ1-1; D unresolved. There are 14 residues in the CDR3. Germline V gives CDR1 SEHNR, CDR2 FQNEAQ (reference sequence). V dropped 4 bases and J dropped 2 bases, with 11 bases sitting between them. In DNA form, the CDR3 reads TGTGCCAGCAGCTCCTTTCTCGGTAACACTGAAGCTTTCTTT. Translation gives CASSSFLGNTEAFF.